The following is a T cell receptor beta chain sequence with its context. This specimen comes from a study of blood T cell repertoires in COVID-19. The V gene's germline CDR1 is MGHRA and CDR2 YSYEKL. V lost 0 bases and J lost 0; bases outside the gene matches: 4. CDR3 length: 18 amino acids. Here immunoSEQ multiplex PCR was the method, and the copy in TCRdb shows in-frame clones only, minus some. The repertoire holds more than 300,000 clones, with roughly 82% as singletons. The chain couples TRBV4-1 to TRBJ2-1, with 11 bases fitting TRBD2. What was sequenced was peripheral blood. This TCR came from a woman aged 50 to 65 with acute or convalescent COVID-19. CDR3 nucleotide sequence: TGCGCCAGCAGCCAAGATAGCCTAGCGGGGGGCTCCTACAATGAGCAGTTCTTC. The encoded protein is CASSQDSLAGGSYNEQFF.